A single sample is the source of the 7 T cell receptor beta chains below, sequenced in a study of blood T cell repertoires in COVID-19. The data were produced by immunoSEQ multiplex PCR, yet TCRdb's version contains in-frame clones alone and is incomplete. The data contain a few hundred thousand clones, about nine tenths of them seen just once; the ten biggest clones take up about 4.1%. The material sequenced was peripheral blood. Receptor source: a man aged 50-60 years with acute or convalescent COVID-19.

The chain joins TRBV3-1 (or the pseudogene TRBV3-2) to TRBJ1-2; D is perhaps TRBD1 (5 bases). Germline CDR1 reads LGHDT; CDR2 reads YNNKEL (reference sequence). There are 15 residues in the CDR3. V lost 1 base, J lost 5 bases, and 14 bases lay in between. CDR3 sequence reads: CASSQVGQGLYGYTF. CDR3 sequence (DNA): TGTGCCAGCAGCCAAGTAGGTCAGGGCCTGTATGGCTACACCTTC.

V is TRBV11-2 and J is TRBJ2-5; TRBD1 agrees at 11 bases. The CDR3 has 19 residues. Germline trimming cut 3 bases from V and 4 bases from J; bases unmatched to any gene: 16. The germline V gene has CDR1 SGHAT and CDR2 FQNNGV. CDR3 region: CASSLVALRGQGVTETQYF. The CDR3 region has the DNA TGTGCCAGCAGCTTGGTGGCCCTCAGGGGACAGGGGGTAACAGAGACCCAGTACTTC.

The rearrangement joins TRBV19 to TRBJ1-1, with D perhaps matching TRBD1 (5 bases). Trimming took off 6 bases at V and 1 base at J, with 12 bases between the two ends. Germline V CDR1 and CDR2: LNHDA, SQIVND (reference sequence). The CDR3 length is 14 residues. The CDR3 sequence is CASSQAGGNTEAFF. CDR3 nucleotide sequence: TGTGCCAGTAGCCAAGCGGGGGGGAACACTGAAGCTTTCTTT.

V usage is TRBV19 and J usage is TRBJ1-6; TRBD1 is a possible D gene (6 bases). Trimming cost V 5 bases and J 7 bases, with 18 bases left between them. From germline, CDR1 is LNHDA and CDR2 SQIVND (reference sequence). The CDR3 length is 16 residues. The CDR3 DNA is TGTGCCAGTAGTCCAAACACAGGGACGAGAAATTCACCCCTCCACTTT. Amino acid sequence: CASSPNTGTRNSPLHF.

The CDR3 DNA sequence: TGTGCCATTCACGACAGAAGAAATGGCTACACCTTC. Translating it yields CAIHDRRNGYTF. The genes are TRBV19 and TRBJ1-2; the D gene is possibly TRBD1 (5 bases). Germline CDR1 reads LNHDA; CDR2 reads SQIVND (reference sequence). V lost 10 bases to trimming and J lost 6 bases, with 15 bases between them. The CDR3 sequence is 12 residues long.

The rearrangement links TRBV3-1 (or the pseudogene TRBV3-2) to TRBJ2-5, with 7 bases aligning to TRBD1. In germline, CDR1 is LGHDT, CDR2 YNNKEL (reference sequence). Trimming at V came to 4 bases and at J to 5 bases, leaving 4 bases not matched to a gene. The CDR3 is made up of 13 amino acids. This CDR3 is CASSRQGGETQYF. The CDR3 DNA reads as TGTGCCAGCAGCCGACAGGGCGGCGAGACCCAGTACTTC.

V usage is TRBV30 and J usage is TRBJ1-1, with D unresolved. The CDR3 covers 13 residues. V lost 2 bases to trimming and J lost 1 base, with 8 bases between them. CDR1 is GTSNPN, CDR2 SVGIG, per germline (reference sequence). As DNA, the CDR3 is TGTGCCTGGAGTTGGAGGGAGAACACTGAAGCTTTCTTT. Its protein is CAWSWRENTEAFF.